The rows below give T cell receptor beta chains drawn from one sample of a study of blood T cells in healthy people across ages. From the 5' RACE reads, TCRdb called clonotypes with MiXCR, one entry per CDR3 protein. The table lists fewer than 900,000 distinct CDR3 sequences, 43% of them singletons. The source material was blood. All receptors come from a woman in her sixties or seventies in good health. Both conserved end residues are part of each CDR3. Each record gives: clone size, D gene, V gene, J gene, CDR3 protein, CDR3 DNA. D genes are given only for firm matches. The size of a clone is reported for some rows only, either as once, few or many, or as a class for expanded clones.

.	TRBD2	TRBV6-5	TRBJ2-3	CASTGSGWTQYF	TGTGCCAGCACCGGTAGCGGGTGGACGCAGTATTTT
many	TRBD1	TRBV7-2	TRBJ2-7	CASSLGQGVYYEQYF	TGTGCCAGCAGCTTAGGGCAGGGGGTTTACTACGAGCAGTACTTC
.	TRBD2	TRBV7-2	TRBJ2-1	CASSLKAGGLTSYEQFF	TGTGCCAGCAGCTTAAAAGCGGGGGGTTTAACGTCCTACGAGCAGTTCTTC
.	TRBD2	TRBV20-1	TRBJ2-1	CSARAPAGGGFSYNEQFF	TGCAGTGCTAGAGCCCCGGCGGGCGGGGGGTTCTCCTACAATGAGCAGTTCTTC
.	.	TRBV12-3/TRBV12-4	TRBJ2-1	CASRWGTTYNEQFF	TGTGCCAGCAGGTGGGGGACGACCTACAATGAGCAGTTCTTC
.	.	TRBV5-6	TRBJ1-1	CASSLVGGESEAFF	TGTGCCAGCAGCTTGGTCGGAGGGGAAAGTGAAGCTTTCTTT
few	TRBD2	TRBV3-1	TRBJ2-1	CASSQGGVAGANEQFF	TGTGCCAGCAGCCAAGGGGGAGTAGCGGGGGCGAATGAGCAGTTCTTC
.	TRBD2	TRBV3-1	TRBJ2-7	CASSQEKREWYEQYF	TGTGCCAGCAGCCAAGAGAAGCGGGAGTGGTACGAGCAGTACTTC
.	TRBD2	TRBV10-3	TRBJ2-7	CAISEPPGTSGSWEYEQYF	TGTGCCATCAGTGAGCCCCCCGGGACTAGCGGGAGTTGGGAATACGAGCAGTACTTC
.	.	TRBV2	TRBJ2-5	CASSELGLLKETQYF	TGTGCCAGCAGTGAACTTGGGCTGCTGAAAGAGACCCAGTACTTC
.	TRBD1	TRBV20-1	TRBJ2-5	CSARSSTGYLYETQYF	TGCAGTGCTAGATCCTCGACAGGGTATCTTTATGAGACCCAGTACTTC
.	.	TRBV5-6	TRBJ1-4	CASSLVGSTEKLFF	TGTGCCAGCAGCTTGGTCGGGTCCACTGAAAAACTGTTTTTT
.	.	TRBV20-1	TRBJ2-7	CSASDAGRRGSYEQYF	TGCAGTGCTAGCGATGCAGGGAGACGGGGCTCCTACGAGCAGTACTTC
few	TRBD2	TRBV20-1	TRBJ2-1	CSALPLKTSGTYNEQFF	TGCAGTGCTCTCCCCCTCAAAACTAGCGGGACCTACAATGAGCAGTTCTTC
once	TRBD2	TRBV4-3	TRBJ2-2	CASSQPGLAVPGELFF	TGCGCCAGCAGCCAACCGGGACTAGCGGTCCCCGGGGAGCTGTTTTTT
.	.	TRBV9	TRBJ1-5	CASSVAGTSNQPQHF	TGTGCCAGCAGCGTAGCGGGGACCAGCAATCAGCCCCAGCATTTT
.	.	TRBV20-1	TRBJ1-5	CSARDGQGGQPQHF	TGCAGTGCTAGAGATGGGCAGGGCGGTCAGCCCCAGCATTTT
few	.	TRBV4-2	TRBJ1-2	CASSQDYAGAGYGYTF	TGTGCCAGCAGCCAAGATTATGCAGGGGCTGGCTATGGCTACACCTTC
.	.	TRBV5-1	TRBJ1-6	CASSLGEGSNSPLHF	TGCGCCAGCAGCTTGGGAGAAGGGTCTAATTCACCCCTCCACTTT
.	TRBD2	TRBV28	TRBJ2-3	CASSLGLAGLLGSTDTQYF	TGTGCCAGCAGTTTAGGACTAGCGGGCCTGCTCGGCAGCACAGATACGCAGTATTTT
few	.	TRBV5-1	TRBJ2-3	CASSMSAPDTQYF	TGCGCCAGCAGCATGAGTGCCCCAGATACGCAGTATTTT
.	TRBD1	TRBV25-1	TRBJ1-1	CASRDRGSAFF	TGTGCCAGCAGAGACAGGGGGTCGGCTTTCTTT
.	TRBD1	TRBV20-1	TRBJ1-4	CSTGQGTIEKLFF	TGCAGTACAGGACAGGGGACTATTGAAAAACTGTTTTTT
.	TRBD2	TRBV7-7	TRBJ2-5	CASSLAGTNQETQYF	TGTGCCAGCAGCTTAGCCGGGACTAACCAAGAGACCCAGTACTTC
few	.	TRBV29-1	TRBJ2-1	CSPTKGNEQFF	TGCAGCCCGACTAAGGGAAATGAGCAGTTCTTC
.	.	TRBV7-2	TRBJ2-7	CASSLDSSRVFSSYNEQYF	TGTGCCAGCAGCTTAGATTCCAGTCGGGTTTTCAGCTCCTACAATGAGCAGTACTTC
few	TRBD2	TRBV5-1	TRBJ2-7	CASSILAGANYEQYF	TGCGCCAGCAGCATCCTAGCGGGGGCGAACTACGAGCAGTACTTC
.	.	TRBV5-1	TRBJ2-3	CASSLGTLTDTQYF	TGCGCCAGCAGCTTGGGAACGCTCACAGATACGCAGTATTTT
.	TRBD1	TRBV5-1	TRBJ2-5	CASSKFRQGEGETQYF	TGCGCCAGCAGCAAATTTAGACAGGGGGAAGGAGAGACCCAGTACTTC
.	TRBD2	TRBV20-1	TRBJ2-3	CSAELAGTDTQYF	TGCAGTGCGGAACTAGCGGGCACAGATACGCAGTATTTT
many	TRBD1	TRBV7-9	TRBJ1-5	CASSPGTGDQPQHF	TGTGCCAGCAGCCCAGGGACAGGTGATCAGCCCCAGCATTTT
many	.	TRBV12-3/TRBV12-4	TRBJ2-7	CASSLGNRGEQYF	TGTGCCAGCAGTCTAGGGAACAGAGGGGAGCAGTACTTC